Sequencing of this TCR beta chain was carried out in a study of T-cell reconstitution after alpha-beta-depleted transplantation in children (dated by TCRdb to 2016 to 2018). As for the study more broadly: T-cell immune reconstitution after TCRalphabeta/CD19-depleted allogeneic hematopoietic cell transplantation in children was quantitatively tracked in the study by means of TCR repertoire profiling.

This clonotype has more than one count but fewer than ten. Its antigen remains undetermined. Nothing much larger sits one base from this clone, and base qualities are not available. The receptor library was made with PCR. TCRdb records Illumina HiSeq 2500 as the sequencer. TCR library preparation used molecular barcoding, with unique molecular identifiers applied to normalize quantification of the TCRbeta repertoire. TCRdb's own reprocessing of the public reads used fastp at Q25 and MiXCR and kept productive beta chains. Rows merge per CDR3 protein into single entries with the most common DNA and genes. This sample gives 200,000 to 300,000 distinct CDR3 sequences in total; roughly 8.2% of them show up just once. The biggest ten clones account for 5% to 8% of the sample. The label giving this sample's treatment or condition can be read as: allogeneic hematopoietic cell transplantation with graft depleted of TCRalphabeta T cells and CD19 B cells. The transplant recipients were children given TCRalphabeta/CD19-depleted allogeneic hematopoietic cell grafts.

Study-wide conclusions, independent of this receptor: The apparently early alphabetaT-cell count recovery about two months after transplant was reportedly dependent on only several hundred rapidly expanded clones derived from non-depleted graft cells. Over the following months the frequencies of hyperexpanded clones went down, and after one year T-cell counts and TCRbeta diversity were mostly credited to newly produced T cells. The high TCRbeta diversity at day 60 in some patients was ascribed to recipient T cells and intrathymic progenitors that had survived conditioning.

Trimming removed 1 base from V and 6 bases from J; the gene matches leave 8 bases unexplained. The CDR3 numbers 15 residues from cysteine through phenylalanine. The retained sequence is limited to the CDR3, 45 bases, with the frame set at the first base. In the germline V gene (reference sequence), CDR1 corresponds to SEHNR and CDR2 to FQNEAQ. The TCR was taken from a male patient younger than 18 who had a stem cell transplant for acute lymphoblastic leukemia, so the T cells may come from the graft donor. This material consisted of PBMCs, mostly from graft donor cells, taken 180 days after TCRalphabeta/CD19-depleted stem cell transplant. The rearrangement combines TRBV7-9 with TRBJ1-2, and TRBD1 matches 7 of the central bases. At the DNA level, the sequence is TGTGCCAGCAGCTTAGTCAAAGGGGGCTCGGATGGCTACACCTTC. This translates into CASSLVKGGSDGYTF.